This paragraph reports one TCR beta chain. Germline assignment: CDR1 SNHLY and CDR2 FYNNEI. After removal of 10 bases from V and 7 bases from J, the junction contained 4 bases not matched to a gene. The CDR3 length is 11 residues. This entry is derived from a study of identical twins. TCRdb re-called the 5' RACE reads through MiXCR, storing one row per CDR3 protein. Among 1.5 million to 2 million distinct CDR3 sequences listed, more than 30% were seen once. The chain has TRBV2 and TRBJ1-2; 9 nucleotides match TRBD1. The sample was cord blood. The receptor was derived from a newborn girl in good health. The CDR3 region is CATGQGSGYTF. Written as DNA, the CDR3 is TGTGCCACGGGACAGGGCTCTGGCTACACCTTC. Complete variable domain (other parts from reference TRBV2 and TRBJ1-2): EPEVTQTPSHQVTQMGQEVILRCVPISNHLYFYWYRQILGQKVEFLVSFYNNEISEKSEIFDDQFSVERPDGSNFTLKIRSTKLEDSAMYFCATGQGSGYTFGSGTRLTVV.